Listed below are T cell receptor beta chains from one sample, sequenced in a study of CD8+ T cells in alopecia areata. Libraries were prepared by immunoSEQ multiplex PCR; TCRdb keeps only in-frame clonotypes and omits some of them. The sample lists 200,000 to 250,000 clones, 50% to 70% occurring once. Sequences were derived from CD4+ T cells sorted from blood, sampled at week 0. These receptors were taken from a human donor with alopecia areata. The CDR3 runs from the conserved cysteine through the conserved F or W. Each record gives: CDR3 protein, V gene, J gene, clone size. Clone size is stated in some rows and not others, as once, few, many or a class when expanded.

CDR3aa: CASSLVAGSEETQYF
v_gene: TRBV7-9
j_gene: TRBJ2-5
abundance: .

CDR3aa: CASSEAWGAGEETQYF
v_gene: TRBV6-1
j_gene: TRBJ2-5
abundance: few

CDR3aa: CASSRQGAQKNIQYF
v_gene: TRBV6-5
j_gene: TRBJ2-4
abundance: .

CDR3aa: CASSQGDSDPRGYTF
v_gene: TRBV7-2
j_gene: TRBJ1-2
abundance: few

CDR3aa: CASSYTGPLNEQYF
v_gene: TRBV6-6
j_gene: TRBJ2-7
abundance: .

CDR3aa: CASSPGQQNYGYTF
v_gene: TRBV18
j_gene: TRBJ1-2
abundance: .

CDR3aa: CASSYSGQINQPQHF
v_gene: TRBV6-5
j_gene: TRBJ1-5
abundance: few

CDR3aa: CASSEGLAGADTQYF
v_gene: TRBV7-2
j_gene: TRBJ2-3
abundance: few

CDR3aa: CASSPRQGSSYYNEQFF
v_gene: TRBV7-9
j_gene: TRBJ2-1
abundance: many

CDR3aa: CASSFRARNTEAFF
v_gene: TRBV4-2
j_gene: TRBJ1-1
abundance: once

CDR3aa: CATAGRSEAFF
v_gene: TRBV6-6
j_gene: TRBJ1-1
abundance: .

CDR3aa: CASRMGNTEAFF
v_gene: TRBV6-1
j_gene: TRBJ1-1
abundance: .